Shown below are 4 T cell receptor beta chains from a single sample sequenced in a study of beta chain features in type 1 diabetes (dated by TCRdb to the late 2010s). The library was built by means of the immunoSEQ multiplex PCR assay. The entire amount of isolated RNA was reverse transcribed using the High Capacity cDNA Reverse Transcription Kit, so the sequenced TCRB transcripts were expressed ones. TCRdb obtained this table from immuneACCESS and retained in-frame rearrangements with V and J assigned. These tables miss some clones; where compared with another copy, unresolved V genes account for less than half of the shortfall, and the remainder is unexplained. The sample table shows fewer than 250,000 clones, and roughly 13% are seen once. The ten largest clones add up to around 0.026% of the sample. Sequences were obtained from naive CD4+ T cells from blood. Read against the paper, the sample's cell subset or site label means: true naive CD4+ T cells. Source of these receptors: a woman aged 40 to 50 in good health.

The chain has TRBV12-5 and TRBJ1-6, with D tentatively TRBD1 (5 bases). The CDR3 runs 17 residues. V was pared by 1 base and J by 7 bases, with 17 bases between. Germline lookup yields CDR1 LGHNT and CDR2 FRNRAP. CDR3 amino acids: CASGLDPAGWVNSPLHF. The CDR3 DNA reads as TGTGCTAGTGGTTTGGATCCAGCAGGGTGGGTGAATTCACCCCTCCACTTT.

The V and J genes are TRBV18 and TRBJ2-5; tentatively, D is TRBD2 (5 bases). Deletions cut 3 bases from V and 4 bases from J, with 12 bases between. This CDR3 has 14 amino acids. Germline loops: CDR1 KGHSH, CDR2 LQKENI. The CDR3 protein is CASSPADSGETQYF. CDR3 DNA: TGTGCCAGCTCACCTGCGGACTCAGGAGAGACCCAGTACTTC.

There are a few counts of this clone. The rearrangement links TRBV18 to TRBJ2-1; 11 bases map to TRBD2. The CDR3 runs 16 residues. V trimming: 4 bases; J trimming: 2 bases; junction bases outside the gene matches: 4. Per germline, CDR1 KGHSH and CDR2 LQKENI. The CDR3: CASSLNSGGAYNEQFF. CDR3 DNA sequence: TGTGCCAGCTCACTAAATAGCGGGGGGGCCTACAATGAGCAGTTCTTC.

This clone came up once. The chain links TRBV6-5 to TRBJ1-1; D is perhaps TRBD1 (5 bases). V lost 6 bases and J 11 bases, leaving 22 bases between the germline ends. The CDR3 spans 14 residues. Germline values: CDR1 MNHEY, CDR2 SVGAGI. In DNA, the CDR3 is TGTGCCAGCAGGCCGGGGGGTCCGCGAGGTTCGGCTTTCTTT. This codes for CASRPGGPRGSAFF.